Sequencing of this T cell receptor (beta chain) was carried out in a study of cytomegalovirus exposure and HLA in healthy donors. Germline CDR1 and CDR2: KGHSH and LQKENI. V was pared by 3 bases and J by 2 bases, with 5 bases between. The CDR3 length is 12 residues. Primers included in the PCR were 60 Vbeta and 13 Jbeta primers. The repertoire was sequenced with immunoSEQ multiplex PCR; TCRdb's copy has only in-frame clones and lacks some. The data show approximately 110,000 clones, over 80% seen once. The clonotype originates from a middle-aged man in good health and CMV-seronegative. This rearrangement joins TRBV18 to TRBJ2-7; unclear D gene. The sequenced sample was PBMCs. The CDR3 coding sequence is TGTGCCAGCTCACCTCGGGCCTACGAGCAGTACTTC. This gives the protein CASSPRAYEQYF. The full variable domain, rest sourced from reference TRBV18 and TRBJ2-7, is NAGVMQNPRHLVRRRGQEARLRCSPMKGHSHVYWYRQLPEEGLKFMVYLQKENIIDESGMPKERFSAEFPKEGPSILRIQQVVRGDSAAYFCASSPRAYEQYFGPGTRLTVT.